This entry is about one TCR beta chain. No cognate antigen has been identified for it. Nothing much larger sits one base from this clone, and base qualities are not available. Library creation used the immunoSEQ multiplex PCR assay. The original methods were these. To diagnose cytomegalovirus status from the catalog of TCR beta chain sequences, a statistical classification framework was built. TCRdb stores this immuneACCESS table with in-frame sequences only. Part of the clones is absent; in the studies checked, under half of the shortfall reflects unresolved V genes, and no reason is known for the rest. The V and J calls and clone size were taken over from that table, and D and trimming were inferred from the DNA. The table for this sample lists 90,000 to 110,000 clones; about 85% of them were counted only once. The top ten hold under 4.5% of the sample. Its CDR3 holds 14 amino acids, cysteine through phenylalanine. The retained sequence is limited to the CDR3, 42 bases, with the frame set at the first base. The germline V gene encodes CDR1 MDHEN and CDR2 SYDVKM. V is pared back by 7 bases and J by 4 bases, with 16 bases lying between the germline termini.

Donors formed part of the validation cohort, which comprised about 130 subjects and was distinct from the first cohort of fewer than 750 subjects. These data are taken from a study of cytomegalovirus exposure and HLA in healthy donors listed by TCRdb under 2017. Study-wide context: According to a later analysis, the roughly 120 validation repertoires were produced on the same platform as the approximately 690 repertoires of the first cohort. In addition to the first cohort of 666 subjects, a separate validation cohort of approximately 110 different subjects was used. To predict cytomegalovirus infection status, the study combined high-throughput TCR immunosequencing, statistical association of individual TCRs with disease status, and machine learning. The study aimed to test whether cataloging public T cell receptors could reveal signatures of past pathogen exposure.

Results the study describes overall, beyond this receptor: All 130 or so repertoires were used to score co-occurrence in the validation cohort in a later analysis, because that analysis had no HLA typing for the cohort. A few of the identified cytomegalovirus-associated TCR beta chains were confirmed in vitro to be specific for cytomegalovirus antigens. Cytomegalovirus status was reported to be diagnosed by the classifier with high specificity and sensitivity in both the original and validation cohorts. A later analysis found that TCRs clustered in the first cohort also tended to co-occur in the roughly 120 validation repertoires, with roughly 95% of cluster scores above 0. Most TCR sequences were seen in very few donors, while some public TCRs were found in many individuals. According to the authors, the approach could potentially be generalized to other disease states and immunological phenotypes. A total of 164 TCR beta chains were listed by the study as associated with cytomegalovirus.

The source of this sequence is a woman in her late teens or twenties in good health and CMV-seropositive. In this chain, TRBV28 is recombined with TRBJ1-2, with no confidently assigned D gene. Sequenced input: PBMCs. The DNA reads TGTGCCAGCAACCCCCGTATGGTGGCCTATGGCTACACCTTC. This gives the protein CASNPRMVAYGYTF.